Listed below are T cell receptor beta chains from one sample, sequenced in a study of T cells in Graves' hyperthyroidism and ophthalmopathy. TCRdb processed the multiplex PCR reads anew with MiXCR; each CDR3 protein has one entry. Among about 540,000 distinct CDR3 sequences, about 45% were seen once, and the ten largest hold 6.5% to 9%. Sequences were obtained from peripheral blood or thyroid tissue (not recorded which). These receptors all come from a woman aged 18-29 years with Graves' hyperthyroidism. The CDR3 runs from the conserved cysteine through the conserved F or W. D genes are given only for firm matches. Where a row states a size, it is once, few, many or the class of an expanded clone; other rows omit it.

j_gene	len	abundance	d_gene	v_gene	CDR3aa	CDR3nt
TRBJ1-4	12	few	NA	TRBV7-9	CASSTGPEKLFF	TGTGCCAGCAGTACCGGGCCGGAAAAACTGTTTTTT
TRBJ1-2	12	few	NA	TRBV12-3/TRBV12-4	CASSWGDYGYTF	TGTGCCAGCAGTTGGGGGGACTATGGCTACACCTTC
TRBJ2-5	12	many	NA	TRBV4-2	CASSQAPQTQYF	TGTGCCAGCAGCCAAGCCCCGCAGACCCAGTACTTC
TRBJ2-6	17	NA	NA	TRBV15	CASIGDYASSGANVLTF	TGTGCCAGCATCGGAGACTACGCAAGCTCTGGGGCCAACGTCCTGACTTTC
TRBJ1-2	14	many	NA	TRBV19	CASRSVTLSYGYTF	TGTGCGAGTCGGTCGGTGACCTTGTCCTATGGCTACACCTTC
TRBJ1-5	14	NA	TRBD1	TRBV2	CASSGTGGEVAEHF	TGTGCCAGCAGCGGGACAGGGGGCGAGGTGGCCGAGCATTTT
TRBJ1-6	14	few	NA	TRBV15	CATSREVGDSPLHF	TGTGCCACCAGCAGAGAAGTAGGGGATTCACCCCTCCACTTT
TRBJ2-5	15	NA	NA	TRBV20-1	CSARGLSGSEETQYF	TGCAGTGCTAGAGGCCTATCGGGGTCCGAAGAGACCCAGTACTTC
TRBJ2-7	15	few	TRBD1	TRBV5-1	CASSLGTAATYEQYF	TGCGCCAGCAGCCTGGGGACAGCGGCTACCTACGAGCAGTACTTC
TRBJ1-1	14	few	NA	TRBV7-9	CASSLVRGDTEAFF	TGTGCCAGCAGCTTAGTTCGGGGTGACACTGAAGCTTTCTTT
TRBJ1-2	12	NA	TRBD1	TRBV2	CASSSGQVGYTF	TGTGCCAGCAGTTCGGGACAGGTTGGCTACACCTTC
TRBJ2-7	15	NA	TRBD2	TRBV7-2	CASSFGSGGAYEQYF	TGTGCCAGCAGCTTTGGTAGCGGGGGGGCCTACGAGCAGTACTTC
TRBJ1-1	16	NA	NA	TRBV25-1	CASSEYPGMESTEAFF	TGTGCCAGCAGTGAATATCCAGGGATGGAGAGCACTGAAGCTTTCTTT
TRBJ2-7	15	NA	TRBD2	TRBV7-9	CASSRLGLAGSEQYF	TGCGCCAGCAGCCGCCTGGGACTAGCGGGTTCCGAGCAGTACTTC
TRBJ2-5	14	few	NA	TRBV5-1	CASSQADKQETQYF	TGCGCCAGCAGCCAAGCCGACAAACAAGAGACCCAGTACTTC
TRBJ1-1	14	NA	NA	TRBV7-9	CASIQDTVNTEAFF	TGCGCCAGCATCCAGGACACGGTGAACACTGAAGCTTTCTTT
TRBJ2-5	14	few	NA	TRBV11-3	CASSTPNAKETQYF	TGTGCCAGCAGCACCCCCAACGCCAAAGAGACCCAGTACTTC
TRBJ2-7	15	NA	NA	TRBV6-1	CASRRSGNTPYEQYF	TGTGCCAGCAGGCGGTCCGGAAACACCCCCTACGAGCAGTACTTC